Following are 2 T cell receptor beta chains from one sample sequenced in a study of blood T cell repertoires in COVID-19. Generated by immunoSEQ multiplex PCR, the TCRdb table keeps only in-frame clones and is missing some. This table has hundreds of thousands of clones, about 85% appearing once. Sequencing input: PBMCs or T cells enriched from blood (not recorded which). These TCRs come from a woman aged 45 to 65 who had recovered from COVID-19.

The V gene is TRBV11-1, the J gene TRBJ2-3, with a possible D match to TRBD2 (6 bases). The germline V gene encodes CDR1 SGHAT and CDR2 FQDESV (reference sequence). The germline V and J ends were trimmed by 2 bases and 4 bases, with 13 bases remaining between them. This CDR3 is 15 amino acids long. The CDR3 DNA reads TGTGCCAGCAGCTTATCCCGGGAGTTGGCAGATACGCAGTATTTT. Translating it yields CASSLSRELADTQYF.

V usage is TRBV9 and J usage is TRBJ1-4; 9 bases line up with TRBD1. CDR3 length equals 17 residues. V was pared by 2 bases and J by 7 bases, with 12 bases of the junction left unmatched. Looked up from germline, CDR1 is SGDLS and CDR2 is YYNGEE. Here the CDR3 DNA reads TGTGCCAGCAGCGTCGGGACAGGGATGGGGAGGGGTGAAAAACTGTTTTTT. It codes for CASSVGTGMGRGEKLFF.